This record looks at one T cell receptor (beta chain) sequence and its context. Authors' methods: Nucleated cell counts were estimated from reference gene primer amplification. Measured with immunoSEQ multiplex PCR; TCRdb has only the in-frame clones, and not every one. V and J calls plus clone size are reproduced from that table; the DNA served to infer D and trimming. The data show 110,000 or so clones, about 84% seen once. The data derive from a study of blood T cell repertoires in COVID-19. At the level of the study: Sites in the United States, Italy and Spain provided acute and convalescent COVID-19 samples. Sample material is recorded as cDNA or gDNA derived from T cells, B-cell-depleted T cells, or PBMCs.

Deletions cut 1 base from V and 2 bases from J, with 11 bases between. This CDR3 is built from 14 residues. CDR1 is SQVTM and CDR2 is ANQGSEA in the germline V gene. The TCR comes from a man aged 50 to 59 with acute or convalescent COVID-19. The sample was peripheral blood. The V call is TRBV29-1, the J call TRBJ1-2, with a weak D call TRBD1 (6 bases). CDR3 sequence reads: CSVEGDKDNYGYTF. CDR3 DNA: TGCAGCGTTGAAGGGGACAAGGACAACTATGGCTACACCTTC.